This T cell receptor beta chain came from a study of beta chain features in type 1 diabetes. The length of the CDR3 is 15 residues. CDR1 is MGHRA, CDR2 YSYEKL, per germline. The V and J ends lost 4 bases and 5 bases respectively, with 15 bases between them. The isolated RNA, all of it, was reverse transcribed, so expressed TCRB transcripts were what got sequenced. Each sample of naive, central memory or regulatory T cells had, on average, roughly 3.6 million reads. Repertoires were generated with immunoSEQ multiplex PCR, while TCRdb's copy carries only in-frame clones and drops some. Of about half a million clones in the sample, 30% are singletons; the top ten hold 0.05% to 0.07%.

The specimen was naive CD4+ T cells from blood. The sequence came from a man between 18 and 29 years old in good health. The V and J genes are TRBV4-1 and TRBJ2-1; D possibly matches TRBD1 or TRBD2 (7 bases each). The CDR3 here is CASSPRGGEDNEQFF. Written as DNA, the CDR3 is TGCGCCAGCAGCCCCAGGGGGGGAGAGGACAATGAGCAGTTCTTC.